A single sample gave rise to the 13 T cell receptor beta chains below, sequenced in a study of cytomegalovirus exposure and HLA in healthy donors. With 60 Vbeta and 13 Jbeta primers, the PCR was carried out. Libraries were prepared by immunoSEQ multiplex PCR; TCRdb keeps only in-frame clonotypes and omits some of them. Counted here are some 57,000 clones, 70% occurring once; the ten biggest clones make up around 19%. The sequencing input was PBMCs. The receptors originated from a woman aged 60 to 75 in good health and CMV-seropositive.

On this clone: The sample holds other DNA sequences that translate to the same CDR3. The chain combines TRBV7-2 with TRBJ1-5; no definite D call. This CDR3 has 15 amino acids. CDR1 and CDR2 (germline): SGHTA, FQGNSA. The ends were cut back, 3 bases at V and 0 bases at J, with 9 bases in the middle. CDR3 region: CASSLERGSNQPQHF. The CDR3 DNA follows: TGTGCCAGCAGCTTGGAGCGCGGTAGCAATCAGCCCCAGCATTTT.

This chain connects TRBV30 to TRBJ1-1; D is undetermined. The germline gives CDR1 GTSNPN, CDR2 SVGIG (reference sequence). Between the trimmed V and J ends, which lost 2 bases and 0 bases, there was a span of 4 bases. The CDR3 consists of 12 residues. CDR3 in amino acids: CAWSRVNTEAFF. The CDR3, as DNA: TGTGCCTGGAGTCGTGTGAACACTGAAGCTTTCTTT. The whole variable domain, filled in from reference TRBV30 and TRBJ1-1, reads SQTIHQWPATLVQPVGSPLSLECTVEGTSNPNLYWYRQAAGRGLQLLFYSVGIGQISSEVPQNLSASRPQDRQFILSSKKLLLSDSGFYLCAWSRVNTEAFFGQGTRLTVV.

The chain has TRBV7-6 and TRBJ2-1; 8 bases are shared with TRBD2. This CDR3 spans 17 amino acids. Germline V gene sequence: CDR1 SGHVS, CDR2 FNYEAQ. The V gene end was trimmed by 5 bases and the J gene end by 3 bases; junction bases not matched to a gene: 12. CDR3 in DNA: TGTGCCAGCAGCCCGCGATATAGGCTAGCGGGCTACAATGAGCAGTTCTTC. Translated, it gives CASSPRYRLAGYNEQFF.

The chain uses TRBV5-1 and TRBJ2-4; D possibly corresponds to TRBD1 (6 bases). The germline gives CDR1 SGHRS, CDR2 YFSETQ. The CDR3 runs 15 residues. Trimming removed 3 bases from V and 2 bases from J, with 12 bases in between. The CDR3 nucleotides read TGCGCCAGCAGCTGGACCGGGACAACCAAAAACATTCAGTACTTC. Amino acid sequence: CASSWTGTTKNIQYF.

This clone was counted between two and nine times. This sequence joins TRBV4-3 and TRBJ2-7; weak D call: TRBD1 (5 bases). The CDR3 runs to 17 residues. CDR1 LGHNA and CDR2 YSLEER come from the germline V gene. V lost 2 bases to trimming and J lost 4 bases, with 21 bases between them. The CDR3 loop is CASSQNGTRASLYEQYF. CDR3 sequence (DNA): TGCGCCAGCAGCCAAAATGGAACCAGGGCGAGTCTGTACGAGCAGTACTTC.

This clone has just one count. CDR3 residues: CASSSLQGLRTEAFF. DNA of the CDR3: TGTGCCAGCAGTTCTCTACAGGGTCTGAGGACTGAAGCTTTCTTT. J is TRBJ1-1 and V is TRBV6-6; D is possibly TRBD1 (6 bases). CDR3 length: 15 amino acids. Germline loops: CDR1 MNHNY, CDR2 SVGAGI (reference sequence). Trimming pared 4 bases from V and 5 bases from J, leaving 17 bases between.

The chain combines TRBV5-5 with TRBJ1-2, with D possibly being TRBD1 (5 bases). V was shortened by 7 bases and J by 4 bases, with 14 bases between the two germline ends. Germline V gives CDR1 SGHKS, CDR2 YYEKEE (reference sequence). This CDR3 region has 13 residues. The CDR3 region has the DNA TGTGCCAGCGGAACCGAGACAGTCTATGGCTACACCTTC. Its translation: CASGTETVYGYTF.

The gene calls are TRBV6-5 and TRBJ1-2; no clear D. This CDR3 region has 14 residues. Trimming removed 6 bases at V and 8 bases at J, with 19 bases between. Germline V gives CDR1 MNHEY, CDR2 SVGAGI. The CDR3 region is CASSELLAATGYTF. The CDR3 nucleotides are TGTGCCAGCAGCGAACTGCTCGCTGCTACGGGCTACACCTTC.

The rearrangement links TRBV7-9 to TRBJ2-3; 9 bases match TRBD2. Trimming at V came to 2 bases and at J to 3 bases, leaving 3 bases not matched to a gene. Germline CDR1 SEHNR, CDR2 FQNEAQ (reference sequence). This CDR3 is 15 amino acids long. The CDR3 DNA sequence: TGTGCCAGCAGCTTACCCCTAGCGGGAACAGATACGCAGTATTTT. Protein sequence: CASSLPLAGTDTQYF.

This chain joins TRBV30 and TRBJ1-1, with D possibly being TRBD1 (5 bases). Per germline, CDR1 GTSNPN and CDR2 SVGIG (reference sequence). There are 14 residues in the CDR3. Trimming took 4 bases from V and 6 from J, leaving 18 bases between them. CDR3 DNA sequence: TGTGCCTGGACCACTCTTGTCCTAGGGGCTGAAGCTTTCTTT. Its translation: CAWTTLVLGAEAFF.

In its sample, this clone ranks as large. The chain combines TRBV5-6 with TRBJ1-2, with D possibly TRBD1 on 6 matching bases. Trimming removed 0 bases from V and 5 bases from J, with 8 bases in between. This CDR3 spans 13 amino acids. Germline CDR1 and CDR2: SGHDT and YYEEEE. The DNA of the CDR3 is TGTGCCAGCAGCTTGGAAGGACAGTATGGCTACACCTTC. Translating gives CASSLEGQYGYTF.

The chain joins TRBV6-1 to TRBJ2-1; 10 bases agree with TRBD2. After removal of 4 bases from V and 4 bases from J, the junction contained 4 bases not matched to a gene. In germline, CDR1 is MNHNS, CDR2 SASEGT. The CDR3 is 15 amino acids. The DNA for the CDR3 is TGTGCCAGCAGTGTGGCTAGCGGGGGATACAATGAGCAGTTCTTC. Its protein is CASSVASGGYNEQFF.

A few counts support this clone. The chain is built from TRBV6-1 and TRBJ2-7; possible D gene TRBD1, 5 bases. The ends were cut back, 6 bases at V and 2 bases at J, with 11 bases in the middle. The germline V gene encodes CDR1 MNHNS and CDR2 SASEGT. The CDR3 totals 13 residues. The CDR3 sequence: CASSTGIPYEQYF. In DNA, the CDR3 is TGTGCCAGCAGCACAGGAATACCCTACGAGCAGTACTTC.